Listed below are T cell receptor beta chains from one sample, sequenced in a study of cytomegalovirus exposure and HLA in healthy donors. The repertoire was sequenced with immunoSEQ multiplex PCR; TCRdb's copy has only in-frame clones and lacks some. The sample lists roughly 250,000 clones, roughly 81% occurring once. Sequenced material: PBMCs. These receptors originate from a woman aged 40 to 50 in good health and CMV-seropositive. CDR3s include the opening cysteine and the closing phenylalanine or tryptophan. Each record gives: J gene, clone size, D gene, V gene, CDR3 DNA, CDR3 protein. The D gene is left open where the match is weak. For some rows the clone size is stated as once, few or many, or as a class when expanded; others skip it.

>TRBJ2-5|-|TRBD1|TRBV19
TGTGCCAGCCGGGACAGGGGTGCAGAGACCCAGTACTTC
CASRDRGAETQYF
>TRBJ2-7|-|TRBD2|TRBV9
TGTGCCAGCAGCGTAGATATAGCGGGAGGCTCCTACGAGCAGTACTTC
CASSVDIAGGSYEQYF
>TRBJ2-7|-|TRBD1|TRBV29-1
TGCAGCGTTTCTGGGACAGCATCCTACGAGCAGTACTTC
CSVSGTASYEQYF
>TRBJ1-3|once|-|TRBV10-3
TGTGCCACGACACTGGGCTCTGGAAACACCATATATTTT
CATTLGSGNTIYF
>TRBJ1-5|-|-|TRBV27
TGTGCCAGCAGCTCCCTCGGGGGGGACCAGCCCCAGCATTTT
CASSSLGGDQPQHF
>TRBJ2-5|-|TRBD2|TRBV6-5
TGTGCCAGCAGTTACAGCGGGAGGAGTGAGACCCAGTACTTC
CASSYSGRSETQYF
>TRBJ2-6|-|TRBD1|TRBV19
TGTGCCAGTAGAACGACAGGGTCTGGGGCCAACGTCCTGACTTTC
CASRTTGSGANVLTF
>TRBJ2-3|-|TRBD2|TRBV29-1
TGCAGCGTTGAGCAACCACTAGCGGGGAGGGTAGATACGCAGTATTTT
CSVEQPLAGRVDTQYF
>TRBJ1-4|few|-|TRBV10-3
TGTGCCATCAGTGAGGGTGAGGGTGAAAAACTGTTTTTT
CAISEGEGEKLFF
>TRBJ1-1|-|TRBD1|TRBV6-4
TGTGCCAGCAGTGACTCTAGGGGGCGAGCTTTCTTT
CASSDSRGRAFF
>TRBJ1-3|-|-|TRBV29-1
TGCAGCGTGGTAGTCTCTGGAAACACCATATATTTT
CSVVVSGNTIYF
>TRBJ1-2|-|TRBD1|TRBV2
TGTGCCAGACGGGTTACAGGGGGTCGCTATGGCTACACCTTC
CARRVTGGRYGYTF
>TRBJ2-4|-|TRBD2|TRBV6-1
TGTGCCAGCAGTGAAGAGGGACTAGCGAGCTTTCCCGGAAACATTCAGTACTTC
CASSEEGLASFPGNIQYF
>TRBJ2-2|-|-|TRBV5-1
TGCGCCAGCAGCTTAGGCGGAAACACCGGGGAGCTGTTTTTT
CASSLGGNTGELFF
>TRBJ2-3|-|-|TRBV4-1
TGCGCCAGCAGCCCTCCGGACTTTCGCCCGACAGATACGCAGTATTTT
CASSPPDFRPTDTQYF
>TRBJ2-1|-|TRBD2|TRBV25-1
TGTGCCAGCAGTGAGTCGCGGACTAGCGGGAGTGGGTACAATGAGCAGTTCTTC
CASSESRTSGSGYNEQFF
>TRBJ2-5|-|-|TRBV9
TGTGCCAGCAGCGTAGTAGGGGAGGCTAGCTTTAGAGAGACCCAGTACTTC
CASSVVGEASFRETQYF
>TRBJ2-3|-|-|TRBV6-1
TGTGCCAGCAAGTCTAGCGAACGCACAGATACGCAGTATTTT
CASKSSERTDTQYF
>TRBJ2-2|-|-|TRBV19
TGTGCCAGTACCATTACCGAGACCGGGGAGCTGTTTTTT
CASTITETGELFF
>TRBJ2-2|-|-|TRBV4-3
TGCGCCAGCAGCCAACCCCGGCAGGGAGGCACCGGGGAGCTGTTTTTT
CASSQPRQGGTGELFF
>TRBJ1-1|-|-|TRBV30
TGTGCCTGGAGTGTTGGGGGGGCAGGTGAAGCTTTCTTT
CAWSVGGAGEAFF
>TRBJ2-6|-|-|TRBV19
TGTGCCAGTAGTATGGTGGGGGGGGCCTTTGTAACGTCTGGGGCCAACGTCCTGACTTTC
CASSMVGGAFVTSGANVLTF
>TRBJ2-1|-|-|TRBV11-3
TGTGCCAGCAGCTTTTCCAGGCGAGACAATGAGCAGTTCTTC
CASSFSRRDNEQFF
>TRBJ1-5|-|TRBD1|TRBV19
TGTGCCAGTACCCCAGGGGGGACAACTGGCAATCAGCCCCAGCATTTT
CASTPGGTTGNQPQHF
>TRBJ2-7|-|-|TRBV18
TGTGCCAGCTCACCTACACAGGGAAGCTACGAGCAGTACTTC
CASSPTQGSYEQYF
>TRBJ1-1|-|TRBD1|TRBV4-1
TGCGCCAGCAGCCAAGGACAGGGAGTTACTGAAGCTTTCTTT
CASSQGQGVTEAFF
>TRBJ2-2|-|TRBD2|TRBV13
TGTGCCAGCAGCTTAGGACTAGCGGGAACGAACACCGGGGAGCTGTTTTTT
CASSLGLAGTNTGELFF
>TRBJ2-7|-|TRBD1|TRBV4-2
TGTGCCAGCAGCCAAGAGGACAGGGGCACCTACGAGCAGTACTTC
CASSQEDRGTYEQYF
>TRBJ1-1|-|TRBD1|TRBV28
TGTGCCAGCATCGTAGGGGGCGCCCAGAACACTGAAGCTTTCTTT
CASIVGGAQNTEAFF
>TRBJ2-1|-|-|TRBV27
TGTGCCAGCAGCCTGAGCGGGCCCCCCTACAATGAGCAGTTCTTC
CASSLSGPPYNEQFF
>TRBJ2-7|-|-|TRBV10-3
TGTGCCATCCGGGACTTGCTCTACGAGCAGTACTTC
CAIRDLLYEQYF
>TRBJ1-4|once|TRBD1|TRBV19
TGTGCCAGTAGTATAACGGGACAGGAAAAACTGTTTTTT
CASSITGQEKLFF
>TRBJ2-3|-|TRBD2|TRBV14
TGTGCCAGCAGTCTGCCGCTAGCGGGAGTGTCTAGCACAGATACGCAGTATTTT
CASSLPLAGVSSTDTQYF
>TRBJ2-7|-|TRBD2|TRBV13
TGTGCCAGCAGCTCCTCCGGGACTAACTTCTACGAGCAGTACTTC
CASSSSGTNFYEQYF
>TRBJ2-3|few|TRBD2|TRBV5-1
TGCGCCAGCAGCTTGGGTGGACTAGCGGGAGAGGGAGATACGCAGTATTTT
CASSLGGLAGEGDTQYF
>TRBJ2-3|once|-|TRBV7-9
TGTGCCAGCAGCTATGTGGGCGGACTTCTCACAGATACGCAGTATTTT
CASSYVGGLLTDTQYF
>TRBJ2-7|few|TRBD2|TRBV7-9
TGTTCCAGCAGCAAAGTAAGGGGGACTAGCCCCCACGAGCAGTACTTC
CSSSKVRGTSPHEQYF
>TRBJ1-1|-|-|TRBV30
TGTGCCTGGAGTGTAATCGGTTACACTGAAGCTTTCTTT
CAWSVIGYTEAFF
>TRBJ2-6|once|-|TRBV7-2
TGTGCCAGCAGCTTAGGGGGTCTTGGGGCCAACGGCCTGACTTTC
CASSLGGLGANGLTF
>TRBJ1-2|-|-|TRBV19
TGTGCCACTACTAGAGGAGGTGGCTACACCTTC
CATTRGGGYTF
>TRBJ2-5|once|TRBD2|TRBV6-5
TGTGCCAGCAGCCCGACTAGCGGGGGGAGAGAGACCCAGTACTTC
CASSPTSGGRETQYF
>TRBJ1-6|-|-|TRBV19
TGTGCCAGTAGTATTATAGCCTATAATTCACCCCTCCACTTT
CASSIIAYNSPLHF
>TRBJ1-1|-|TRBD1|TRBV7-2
TGTGCCAGCAGCTTAGGCCGGACAGGGTATGGAGCTTTCTTT
CASSLGRTGYGAFF
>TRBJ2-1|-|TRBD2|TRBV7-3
TGTGCCAGCAGCATGGGACTAGCGGATGAGCAGTTCTTC
CASSMGLADEQFF
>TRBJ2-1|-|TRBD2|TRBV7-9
TGTTCCAGCAGCTACGGACTAGCCACCTACAATGAGCAGTTCTTC
CSSSYGLATYNEQFF
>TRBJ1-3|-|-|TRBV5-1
TGCGCCAGCAGCTTGGGCGTGGCTGGAAACACCATATATTTT
CASSLGVAGNTIYF
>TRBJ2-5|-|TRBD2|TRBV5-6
TGTGCCAGCAGCTCCCGACTAGCGGGAGTGGGCCAAGAGACCCAGTACTTC
CASSSRLAGVGQETQYF
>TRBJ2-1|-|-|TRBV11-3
TGTGCCAGCAGCGACGCTAGCGAAAGAACCAATGAGCAGTTCTTC
CASSDASERTNEQFF
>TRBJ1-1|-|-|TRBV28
TGTGCCAGCAGTTTAGACAGCCACACTGAAGCTTTCTTT
CASSLDSHTEAFF